These 29 T cell receptor beta chains originate from one sample sequenced in a study of blood T cell repertoires in COVID-19 (dated by TCRdb to about 2020). Library creation used the immunoSEQ multiplex PCR assay. This immuneACCESS table, as held by TCRdb, lists in-frame sequences with V and J called but not all clones. Of the missing ones, under half trace to an unresolved V gene in checked studies; the others have no known cause. Recorded for this sample are approximately 220,000 clones; 70% to 90% of them occurred a single time. More than 2.5% of the sample comes from the top ten. Sequences were obtained from peripheral blood. These receptor sequences come from a man aged 55 to 70 with acute or convalescent COVID-19.

The chain couples TRBV15 to TRBJ1-6; 9 positions match TRBD1. This CDR3 is built from 16 residues. Trimming took 1 base from V and 5 from J; bases not matched to a gene: 3. CDR1 and CDR2 from the germline V gene are LNHNV and YYDKDF (reference sequence). CDR3 DNA: TGTGCCACCAGCAGAGCCGGGACAGGGAATAATTCACCCCTCCACTTT. It specifies CATSRAGTGNNSPLHF.

A few counts support this clone. This chain connects TRBV7-2 to TRBJ1-5; 7 nucleotides agree with TRBD1. Trimming removed 5 bases from V and 1 base from J; junction bases left unmatched: 5. The germline gives CDR1 SGHTA, CDR2 FQGNSA. This CDR3 is 15 amino acids long. The CDR3 reads CASSPTGRSNQPQHF. CDR3 nucleotides: TGTGCCAGCAGCCCGACAGGGCGAAGCAATCAGCCCCAGCATTTT.

The rearrangement uses TRBV10-3 and TRBJ2-7, with TRBD1 identical over 7 bases. CDR1 and CDR2 (germline): ENHRY, SYGVKD. There are 13 residues in the CDR3. Trimming removed 10 bases from V and 0 bases from J; junction bases left unmatched: 6. The chain's CDR3 is CATGTVPSYEQYF. The CDR3 DNA is TGTGCCACTGGGACAGTGCCCTCCTACGAGCAGTACTTC.

This rearrangement joins TRBV2 to TRBJ2-2; D might be TRBD2 (7 bases). Between the trimmed V and J ends, which lost 7 bases and 7 bases, there was a span of 13 bases. The CDR3 has 13 amino acids. CDR1 and CDR2 from the germline V gene are SNHLY and FYNNEI. In nucleotides, the CDR3 is TGTGCCAGCACGGCGGGGGCCGGCGGGGAGCTGTTTTTT. Amino acids: CASTAGAGGELFF. Full variable domain (rest looked up from reference TRBV2 and TRBJ2-2): EPEVTQTPSHQVTQMGQEVILRCVPISNHLYFYWYRQILGQKVEFLVSFYNNEISEKSEIFDDQFSVERPDGSNFTLKIRSTKLEDSAMYFCASTAGAGGELFFGEGSRLTVL.

The chain is built from TRBV6-6 and TRBJ2-7; D is possibly TRBD2 (5 bases). Germline V gene sequence: CDR1 MNHNY, CDR2 SVGAGI (reference sequence). V lost 2 bases to trimming and J lost 3 bases, with 14 bases between them. The CDR3 is 15 residues long. The CDR3 bases are TGTGCCAGCAGTTACGTCGGGGAATCGGTCTACGAGCAGTACTTC. Residues: CASSYVGESVYEQYF.

The chain is built from TRBV5-4 and TRBJ2-3, with D unresolved. V was cut by 0 bases and J by 0 bases, with 5 bases left in between. Germline CDR1 SGHNT, CDR2 YYREEE (reference sequence). The CDR3 sequence is 14 residues long. CDR3 DNA: TGTGCCAGCAGCTTGGGAGGAAGCACAGATACGCAGTATTTT. This codes for CASSLGGSTDTQYF.

This clone was detected only once. The V call is TRBV10-3, the J call TRBJ2-3; D may be TRBD1 (6 bases). Trimming pared 0 bases from V and 3 bases from J, leaving 7 bases between. This CDR3 contains 14 residues. Germline V lookup: CDR1 ENHRY, CDR2 SYGVKD. The CDR3 here is CAISESRGTDTQYF. The CDR3 DNA follows: TGTGCCATCAGTGAGTCTAGGGGGACAGATACGCAGTATTTT.

The gene calls are TRBV7-2 and TRBJ2-4; no definite D call. Trimming removed 1 base from V and 7 bases from J, with 5 bases in between. The CDR3 has 12 residues. Germline V gives CDR1 SGHTA, CDR2 FQGNSA. The CDR3 coding sequence is TGTGCCAGCAGCTTAGGTCCGAACATTCAGTACTTC. It translates to CASSLGPNIQYF.

The chain carries TRBV19 and TRBJ1-5; TRBD1 aligns across 7 bases. The CDR3 extends over 15 amino acids. CDR1 and CDR2 (germline): LNHDA, SQIVND (reference sequence). V lost 7 bases to trimming and J lost 1 base; unmatched junction nucleotides: 7. The DNA of the CDR3 is TGTGCCAGTACCACGACAGGGCAAAGCAATCAGCCCCAGCATTTT. This encodes CASTTTGQSNQPQHF.

A single count supports this clone. The junction differs from germline at one of its ends, possibly a read error. This rearrangement joins TRBV6-2 or TRBV6-3 to TRBJ2-2; the match to TRBD1 covers 9 bases. Germline loops: CDR1 MNHEY, CDR2 SVGEGT. The length of the CDR3 is 16 residues. CDR3 nucleotide sequence: TGTGCCAGCGGTTACAGGGGGCTCTCGAACACCGGGGAGCTGTTTTTT. Its translation is CASGYRGLSNTGELFF.

The CDR3 bases are TGTGCCAGCAGCCAAGGGGCTAGCGGGGCAGATACGCAGTATTTT. Protein product: CASSQGASGADTQYF. V usage is TRBV4-2 and J usage is TRBJ2-3, with 9 bases lining up with TRBD2. CDR1 and CDR2 (germline): LGHNA, YNFKEQ. This CDR3 is built from 15 residues. V lost 1 base, J lost 4 bases, and 3 bases stayed unmatched.

This clone was detected a few times. The rearrangement joins TRBV13 to TRBJ1-2; D unresolved. The CDR3 is made up of 14 amino acids. Germline V CDR1 and CDR2: PRHDT, FYEKMQ (reference sequence). Trimming left V 4 bases short and J 4 bases short, with 13 bases between. The DNA for the CDR3 is TGTGCCAGCAGCTCCGCCCCAGTTCCCTATGGCTACACCTTC. Its protein product is CASSSAPVPYGYTF. Based on the CDR3 plus reference TRBV13 and TRBJ1-2, the full variable domain is AAGVIQSPRHLIKEKRETATLKCYPIPRHDTVYWYQQGPGQDPQFLISFYEKMQSDKGSIPDRFSAQQFSDYHSELNMSSLELGDSALYFCASSSAPVPYGYTFGSGTRLTVV.

The gene calls are TRBV19 and TRBJ1-1; D ambiguous. V lost 3 bases, J lost 8 bases, and 16 bases lay in between. Per the germline V gene, CDR1 is LNHDA and CDR2 is SQIVND (reference sequence). CDR3 length equals 14 residues. The CDR3 spells CASSITGRAGEAFF. In DNA form, the CDR3 reads TGTGCCAGTAGTATCACGGGTAGAGCCGGAGAAGCTTTCTTT.

The chain combines TRBV6-4 with TRBJ2-1, with 10 bases that match TRBD2. Unmatched junction bases numbered 9, after V lost 2 bases and J lost 5 bases. This CDR3 comprises 17 residues. CDR1 MRHNA and CDR2 SNTAGT come from the germline V gene. CDR3 in amino acids: CASSDAFGLAVDNEQFF. The CDR3 DNA follows: TGTGCCAGCAGTGACGCGTTTGGACTAGCGGTAGACAATGAGCAGTTCTTC.

The genes are TRBV11-2 and TRBJ1-2, with 8 positions matching TRBD1. V trimming: 5 bases; J trimming: 5 bases; junction bases outside the gene matches: 7. From germline, CDR1 is SGHAT and CDR2 FQNNGV. This CDR3 has 14 amino acids. The CDR3 loop reads CASSPNRQGYGYTF. The CDR3 coding sequence is TGTGCCAGCAGCCCCAATCGACAGGGGTATGGCTACACCTTC.

The chain carries TRBV14 and TRBJ2-7; 13 bases agree with TRBD2. Germline CDR1 reads SGHDN; CDR2 reads FVKESK. The CDR3 totals 18 residues. V lost 0 bases and J lost 6; bases outside the gene matches: 11. This chain's CDR3 is CASSQDSGTSGAPAEQYF. The CDR3 DNA reads TGTGCCAGCAGCCAAGACAGCGGGACTAGCGGGGCTCCCGCCGAGCAGTACTTC.

The chain uses TRBV10-1 and TRBJ1-4; D gene unclear. Germline assignment: CDR1 WNHNN and CDR2 SYGVQD (reference sequence). The ends were cut back, 6 bases at V and 3 bases at J, with 8 bases in the middle. The CDR3 runs 13 residues. This CDR3 reads CASSPGANEKLFF. CDR3 nucleotides: TGCGCCAGCAGCCCGGGAGCTAATGAAAAACTGTTTTTT.

The chain recombines TRBV5-4 with TRBJ1-2; D ambiguous. The CDR3 consists of 13 residues. Germline assignment: CDR1 SGHNT and CDR2 YYREEE (reference sequence). V lost 4 bases, J lost 1 base, and 8 bases lay in between. The CDR3: CASSPTVNYGYTF. CDR3 coding DNA: TGTGCCAGCAGCCCCACAGTTAACTATGGCTACACCTTC.

The rearrangement links TRBV5-1 to TRBJ2-5; 16 bases fit TRBD2. V lost 4 bases to trimming and J lost 0 bases; unmatched junction nucleotides: 6. CDR1 is SGHRS, CDR2 YFSETQ, per germline. CDR3 length: 18 amino acids. The CDR3: CASSLSGLAGGNQETQYF. CDR3 coding DNA: TGCGCCAGCAGCCTCTCGGGACTAGCGGGGGGGAACCAAGAGACCCAGTACTTC.

The chain carries TRBV20-1 and TRBJ1-5; D not certain. The CDR3 runs 16 residues. Trimming stripped 3 bases from V and 3 bases from J, with 18 bases between. Germline V lookup: CDR1 DFQATT, CDR2 SNEGSKA (reference sequence). The CDR3 DNA is TGCAGTGCTAGTAAACGGCAGCGGAACCTCAATCAGCCCCAGCATTTT. It yields the protein CSASKRQRNLNQPQHF.

This chain links TRBV2 with TRBJ1-2; D perhaps matches TRBD1 (5 bases). CDR1 and CDR2 (germline): SNHLY, FYNNEI. This CDR3 is 13 amino acids long. The V end was cut by 8 bases, the J end by 7 bases, with 17 bases between. As DNA, the CDR3 is TGTGCCAGCCAGCCGACCCAGGGTCTTGGCTACACCTTC. This sequence encodes CASQPTQGLGYTF.

This chain links TRBV2 with TRBJ2-3, with a weak D call TRBD2 (7 bases). This CDR3 is built from 20 residues. Germline values: CDR1 SNHLY, CDR2 FYNNEI. Deletions cut 1 base from V and 5 bases from J, with 28 bases between. DNA of the CDR3: TGTGCCAGCAGTGAAGTTGGGGGGCAACAGCGGGGAGGACCTTTAGATACGCAGTATTTT. It codes for CASSEVGGQQRGGPLDTQYF.

This chain joins TRBV5-1 and TRBJ1-1; no clear D gene. The CDR3 length is 15 residues. Between the trimmed V and J ends, which lost 1 base and 0 bases, there was a span of 10 bases. Looked up from germline, CDR1 is SGHRS and CDR2 is YFSETQ. The CDR3 spells CASSLHPRLNTEAFF. The CDR3 DNA reads as TGCGCCAGCAGCTTGCATCCCAGGCTGAACACTGAAGCTTTCTTT.

This clone was seen once. V and J are TRBV5-1 and TRBJ2-2; 7 bases line up with TRBD2. CDR1 is SGHRS, CDR2 YFSETQ, per germline. CDR3 length: 14 amino acids. V dropped 3 bases and J dropped 5; count of bases not matched to a gene: 4. The CDR3 reads CASSSYGGTGELFF. The CDR3 nucleotides read TGCGCCAGCAGCTCTTACGGGGGGACCGGGGAGCTGTTTTTT.

The genes are TRBV19 and TRBJ1-1; maybe TRBD1 (5 bases). The CDR3 runs to 13 residues. The V gene lost 3 bases and the J gene lost 3 bases, with 8 bases spanning the gap. Germline CDR1 reads LNHDA; CDR2 reads SQIVND (reference sequence). CDR3 DNA: TGTGCCAGTAGTATTTGGGGGGACACTGAAGCTTTCTTT. The encoded protein is CASSIWGDTEAFF.

This clone was picked up a small number of times. This chain links TRBV7-8 with TRBJ2-1; 10 bases align to TRBD1. V was pared by 5 bases and J by 7 bases, with 11 bases of the junction left unmatched. The CDR3 runs 16 residues. Per germline, CDR1 SGHVS and CDR2 FQNEAQ. The CDR3 is CASSRGDRGFGNEQFF. The CDR3 DNA reads TGTGCCAGCAGCCGAGGGGACAGGGGATTTGGGAATGAGCAGTTCTTC.

The CDR3 coding sequence is TGCGCCAGTAGTTCTCGTTTAGGGGCCTACGAGCAGTACTTC. It translates to CASSSRLGAYEQYF. This chain connects TRBV5-1 to TRBJ2-7, with a weak D call TRBD1 (5 bases). V was clipped by 8 bases and J by 2 bases, with 17 bases between them. Germline loops: CDR1 SGHRS, CDR2 YFSETQ. The CDR3 covers 14 residues.

The rearrangement joins TRBV5-1 to TRBJ1-2; 8 nucleotides line up with TRBD1. Losses at the gene ends were 4 bases for V and 4 bases for J; bases not matched to a gene: 3. This CDR3 contains 13 residues. The germline V gene encodes CDR1 SGHRS and CDR2 YFSETQ. The DNA for the CDR3 is TGCGCCAGCAGCCAGGACAGGGCCTATGGCTACACCTTC. Its protein product is CASSQDRAYGYTF.

For this clone: The sample contains more than one DNA sequence encoding this CDR3. The CDR3: CASSYSGGSSYNEQFF. CDR3 bases: TGTGCCAGCAGTTACAGCGGGGGGAGCTCCTACAATGAGCAGTTCTTC. The chain links TRBV6-5 to TRBJ2-1, with TRBD2 identical over 9 bases. Germline loops: CDR1 MNHEY, CDR2 SVGAGI. V trimming: 2 bases; J trimming: 0 bases; junction bases outside the gene matches: 2. The CDR3 has 16 residues.